This T cell receptor beta chain stems from a study of blood T cells in healthy people across ages. General study findings and limits: Observed TCR beta diversity per million T cells went down as age went up. This fall followed a roughly linear course with age.

On this clonotype: Its antigen is not identified.

The CDR3 has 15 amino acids. Germline values: CDR1 SGHTA, CDR2 FQGNSA. Together with a sample-barcoded 5' primer, a J-beta primer mix was included in a second PCR lasting roughly 6 to 12 cycles. A template-switch adaptor that had 12 random nucleotides put a tag on each cDNA molecule. TCRdb independently ran MiXCR on the 5' RACE reads; one entry per CDR3 protein. The sample gives about a million distinct CDR3 sequences, around 46% of which show up once; 13% is in the top ten. Specimen: blood. The TCR sequence derives from a man younger than 45 in good health. V gene TRBV7-2 combines with J gene TRBJ2-5; 8 nucleotides line up with TRBD1. The DNA end is more similar to TRBJ2-7, so the J call may be wrong. The CDR3 coding sequence is TGTGCCAGCAGCTTATGGGCGGGACAGGCTGGCGAGCAGTACTTC. Its translation: CASSLWAGQAGEQYF.